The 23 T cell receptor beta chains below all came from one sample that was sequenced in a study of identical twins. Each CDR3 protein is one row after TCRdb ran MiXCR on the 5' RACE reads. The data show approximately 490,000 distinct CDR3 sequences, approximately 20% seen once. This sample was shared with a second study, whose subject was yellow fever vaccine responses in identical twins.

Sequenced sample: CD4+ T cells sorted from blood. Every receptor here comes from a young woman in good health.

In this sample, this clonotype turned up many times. CDR3 coding DNA: TGTGCCAGCAGTGGACGGCTAGCGGGAGAGCAGTTCTTC. Its protein product is CASSGRLAGEQFF. The rearrangement links TRBV12-3 or TRBV12-4 to TRBJ2-1; 9 bases are a match to TRBD2. The junction had 6 bases not matched to a gene; V was cut back by 5 bases and J by 10 bases. The length of the CDR3 is 13 residues.

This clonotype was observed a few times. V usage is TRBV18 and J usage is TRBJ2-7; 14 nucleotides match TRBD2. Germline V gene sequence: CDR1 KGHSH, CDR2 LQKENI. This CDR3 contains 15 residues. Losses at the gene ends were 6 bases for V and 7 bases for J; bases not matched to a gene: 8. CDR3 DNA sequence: TGTGCCAGCTCTCCCGGACTAGCGGGAGGTAAAGAGCAGTACTTC. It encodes CASSPGLAGGKEQYF.

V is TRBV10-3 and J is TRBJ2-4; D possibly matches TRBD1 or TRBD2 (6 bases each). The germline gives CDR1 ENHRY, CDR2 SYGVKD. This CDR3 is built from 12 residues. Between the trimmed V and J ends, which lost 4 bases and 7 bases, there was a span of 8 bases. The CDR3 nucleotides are TGTGCCATCAGTGGAGGGGGGAACATTCAGTACTTC. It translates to CAISGGGNIQYF.

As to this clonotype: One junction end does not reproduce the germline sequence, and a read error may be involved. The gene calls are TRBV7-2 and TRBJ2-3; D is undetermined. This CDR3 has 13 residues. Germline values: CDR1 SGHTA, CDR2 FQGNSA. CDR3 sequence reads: CASNLNYERTQYF. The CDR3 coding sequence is TGTGCCAGCAACTTAAATTACGAGCGAACGCAGTATTTT.

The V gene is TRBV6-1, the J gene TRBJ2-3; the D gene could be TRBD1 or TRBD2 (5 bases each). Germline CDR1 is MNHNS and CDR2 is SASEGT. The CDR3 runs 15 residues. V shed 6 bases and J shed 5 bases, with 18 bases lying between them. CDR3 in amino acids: CASRGRDRRLDTQYF. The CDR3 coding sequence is TGTGCCAGCAGGGGCCGGGACCGGCGGCTAGATACGCAGTATTTT.

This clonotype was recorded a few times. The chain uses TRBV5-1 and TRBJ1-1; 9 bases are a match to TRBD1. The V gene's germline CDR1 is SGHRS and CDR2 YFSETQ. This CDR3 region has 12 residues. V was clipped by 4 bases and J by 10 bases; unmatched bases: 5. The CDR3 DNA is TGCGCCAGCAGCGGGGACAGGGTTGGAGCTTTCTTT. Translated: CASSGDRVGAFF.

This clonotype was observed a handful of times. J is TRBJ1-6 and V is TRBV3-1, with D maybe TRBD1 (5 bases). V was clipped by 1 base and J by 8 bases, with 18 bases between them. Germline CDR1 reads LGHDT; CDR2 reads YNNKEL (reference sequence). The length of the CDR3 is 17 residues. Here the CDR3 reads CASSQGRVWDPDSPLHF. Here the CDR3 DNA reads TGTGCCAGCAGCCAAGGGCGGGTATGGGACCCCGATTCACCCCTCCACTTT.

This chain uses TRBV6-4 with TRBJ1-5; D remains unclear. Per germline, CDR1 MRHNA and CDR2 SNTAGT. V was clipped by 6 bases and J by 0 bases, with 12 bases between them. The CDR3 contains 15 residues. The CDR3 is CASRPEGNSNQPQHF. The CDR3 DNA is TGTGCCAGCAGACCCGAGGGCAATAGCAATCAGCCCCAGCATTTT.

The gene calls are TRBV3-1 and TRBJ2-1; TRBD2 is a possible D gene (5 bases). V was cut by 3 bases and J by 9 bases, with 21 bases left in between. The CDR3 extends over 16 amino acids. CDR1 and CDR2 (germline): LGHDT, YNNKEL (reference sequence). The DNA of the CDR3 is TGTGCCAGCAGCCAGTCTCGGGGAGAGTTCTTGGGTGAGCAGTTCTTC. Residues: CASSQSRGEFLGEQFF.

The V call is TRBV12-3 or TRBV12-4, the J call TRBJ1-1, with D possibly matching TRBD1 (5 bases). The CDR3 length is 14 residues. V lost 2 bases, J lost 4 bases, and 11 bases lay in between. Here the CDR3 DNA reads TGTGCCAGCAGTTTAAGGGTGGGGGGCACTGAAGCTTTCTTT. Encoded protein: CASSLRVGGTEAFF.

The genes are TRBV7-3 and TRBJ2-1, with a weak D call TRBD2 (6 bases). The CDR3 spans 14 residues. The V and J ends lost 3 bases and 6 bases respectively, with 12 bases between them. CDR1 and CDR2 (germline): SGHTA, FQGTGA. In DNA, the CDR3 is TGTGCCAGCAGCTTTGTGGGAGCGGGCAATGAGCAGTTCTTC. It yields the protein CASSFVGAGNEQFF.

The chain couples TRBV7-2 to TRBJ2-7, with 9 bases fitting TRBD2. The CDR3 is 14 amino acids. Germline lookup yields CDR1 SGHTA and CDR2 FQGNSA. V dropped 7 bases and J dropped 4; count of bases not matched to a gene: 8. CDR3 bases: TGTGCCAGCAAACGCGCTAGCGGGGATTACGAGCAGTACTTC. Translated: CASKRASGDYEQYF.

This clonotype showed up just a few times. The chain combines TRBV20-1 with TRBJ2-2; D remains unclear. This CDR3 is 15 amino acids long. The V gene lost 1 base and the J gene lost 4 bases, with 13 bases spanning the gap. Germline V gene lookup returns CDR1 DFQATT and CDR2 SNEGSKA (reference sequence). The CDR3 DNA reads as TGCAGTGCTAGAGGAATCCCACAGCTCACCGGGGAGCTGTTTTTT. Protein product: CSARGIPQLTGELFF.

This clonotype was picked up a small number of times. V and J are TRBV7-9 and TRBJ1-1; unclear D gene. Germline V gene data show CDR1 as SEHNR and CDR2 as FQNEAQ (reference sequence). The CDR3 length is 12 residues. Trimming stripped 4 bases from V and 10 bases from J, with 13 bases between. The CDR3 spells CASSSSEKGAFF. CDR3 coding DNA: TGTGCCAGCAGCTCGTCCGAAAAGGGAGCTTTCTTT.

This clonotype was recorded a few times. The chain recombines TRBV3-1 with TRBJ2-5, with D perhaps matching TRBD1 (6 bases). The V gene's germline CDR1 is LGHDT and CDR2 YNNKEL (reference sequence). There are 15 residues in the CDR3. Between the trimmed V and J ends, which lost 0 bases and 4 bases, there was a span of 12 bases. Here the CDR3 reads CASSQDYREGETQYF. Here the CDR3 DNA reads TGTGCCAGCAGCCAAGACTACAGGGAAGGAGAGACCCAGTACTTC.

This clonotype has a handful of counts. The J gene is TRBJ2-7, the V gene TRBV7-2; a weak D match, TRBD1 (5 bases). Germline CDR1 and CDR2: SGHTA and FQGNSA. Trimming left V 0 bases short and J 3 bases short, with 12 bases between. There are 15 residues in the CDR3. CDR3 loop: CASSLAGQLSYEQYF. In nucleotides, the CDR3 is TGTGCCAGCAGCTTAGCGGGGCAACTTAGCTACGAGCAGTACTTC.

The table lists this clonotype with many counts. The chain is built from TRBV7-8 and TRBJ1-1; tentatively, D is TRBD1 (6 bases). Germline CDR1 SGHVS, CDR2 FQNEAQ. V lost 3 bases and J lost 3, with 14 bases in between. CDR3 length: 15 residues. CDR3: CASSLGGPGDTEAFF. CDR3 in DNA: TGTGCCAGCAGCTTGGGGGGGCCGGGCGACACTGAAGCTTTCTTT. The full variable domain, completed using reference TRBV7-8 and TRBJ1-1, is GAGVSQSPRYKVAKRGQDVALRCDPISGHVSLFWYQQALGQGPEFLTYFQNEAQLDKSGLPSDRFFAERPEGSVSTLKIQRTQQEDSAVYLCASSLGGPGDTEAFFGQGTRLTVV.

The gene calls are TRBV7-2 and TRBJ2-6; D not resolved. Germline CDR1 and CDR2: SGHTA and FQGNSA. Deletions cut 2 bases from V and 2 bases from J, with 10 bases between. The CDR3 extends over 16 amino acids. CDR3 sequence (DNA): TGTGCCAGCAGCTTAAGGGTCGTAACTGGGGCCAACGTCCTGACTTTC. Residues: CASSLRVVTGANVLTF.

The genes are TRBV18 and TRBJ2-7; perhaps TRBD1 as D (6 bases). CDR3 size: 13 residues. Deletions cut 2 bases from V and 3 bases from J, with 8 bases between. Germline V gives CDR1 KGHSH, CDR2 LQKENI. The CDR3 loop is CASSPDRIYEQYF. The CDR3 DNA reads TGTGCCAGCTCACCAGACAGGATCTACGAGCAGTACTTC.

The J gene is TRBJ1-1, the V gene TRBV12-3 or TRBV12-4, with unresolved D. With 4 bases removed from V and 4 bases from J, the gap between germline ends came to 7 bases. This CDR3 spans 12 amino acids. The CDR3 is CASSSFGTEAFF. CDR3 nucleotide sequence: TGTGCCAGCAGTTCCTTCGGCACTGAAGCTTTCTTT.

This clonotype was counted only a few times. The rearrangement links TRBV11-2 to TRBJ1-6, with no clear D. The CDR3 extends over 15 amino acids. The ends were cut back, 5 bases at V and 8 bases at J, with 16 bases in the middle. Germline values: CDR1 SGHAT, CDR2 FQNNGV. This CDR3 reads CASSALKGEHSPLHF. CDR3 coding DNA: TGTGCCAGCAGCGCCTTAAAGGGTGAGCATTCACCCCTCCACTTT. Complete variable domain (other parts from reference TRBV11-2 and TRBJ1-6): EAGVAQSPRYKIIEKRQSVAFWCNPISGHATLYWYQQILGQGPKLLIQFQNNGVVDDSQLPKDRFSAERLKGVDSTLKIQPAKLEDSAVYLCASSALKGEHSPLHFGNGTRLTVT.

The CDR3 loop is CASSAQGNEKLFF. DNA for the CDR3: TGTGCCAGCAGCGCACAGGGTAATGAAAAACTGTTTTTT. This chain uses TRBV9 with TRBJ1-4; TRBD1 is a possible D gene (6 bases). CDR3 length equals 13 residues. The germline V gene encodes CDR1 SGDLS and CDR2 YYNGEE. V was pared by 3 bases and J by 4 bases, with 7 bases between.

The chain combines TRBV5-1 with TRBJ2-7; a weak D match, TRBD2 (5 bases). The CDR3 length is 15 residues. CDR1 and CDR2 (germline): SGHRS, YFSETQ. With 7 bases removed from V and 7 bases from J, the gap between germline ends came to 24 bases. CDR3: CASSPGLYTTREQYF. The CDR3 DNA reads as TGCGCCAGCTCCCCGGGCCTGTATACTACTAGGGAGCAGTACTTC.